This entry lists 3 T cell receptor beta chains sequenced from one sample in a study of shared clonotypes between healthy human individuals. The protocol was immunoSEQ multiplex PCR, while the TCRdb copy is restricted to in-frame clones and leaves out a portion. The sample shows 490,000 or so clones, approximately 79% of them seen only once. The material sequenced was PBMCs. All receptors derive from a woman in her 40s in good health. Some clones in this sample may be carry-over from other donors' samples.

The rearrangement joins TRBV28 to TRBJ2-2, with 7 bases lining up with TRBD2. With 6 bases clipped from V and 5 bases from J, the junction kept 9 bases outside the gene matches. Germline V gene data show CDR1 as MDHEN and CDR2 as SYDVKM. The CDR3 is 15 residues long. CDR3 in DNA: TGTGCCAGCAGGGCCGGACTAGGGAGAACCGGGGAGCTGTTTTTT. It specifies CASRAGLGRTGELFF.

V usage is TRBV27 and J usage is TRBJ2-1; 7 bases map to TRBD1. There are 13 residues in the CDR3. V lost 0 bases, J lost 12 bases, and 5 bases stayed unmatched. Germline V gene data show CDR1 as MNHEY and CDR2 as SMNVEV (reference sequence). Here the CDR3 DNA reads TGTGCCAGCAGTTTATCCCCCGGGACAGCGCAGTTCTTC. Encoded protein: CASSLSPGTAQFF.

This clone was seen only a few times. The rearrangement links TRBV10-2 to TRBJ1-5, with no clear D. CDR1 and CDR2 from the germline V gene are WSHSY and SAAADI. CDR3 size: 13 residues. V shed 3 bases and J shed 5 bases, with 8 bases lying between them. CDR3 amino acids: CASSESDYQPQHF. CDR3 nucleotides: TGCGCCAGCAGTGAATCAGATTATCAGCCCCAGCATTTT.